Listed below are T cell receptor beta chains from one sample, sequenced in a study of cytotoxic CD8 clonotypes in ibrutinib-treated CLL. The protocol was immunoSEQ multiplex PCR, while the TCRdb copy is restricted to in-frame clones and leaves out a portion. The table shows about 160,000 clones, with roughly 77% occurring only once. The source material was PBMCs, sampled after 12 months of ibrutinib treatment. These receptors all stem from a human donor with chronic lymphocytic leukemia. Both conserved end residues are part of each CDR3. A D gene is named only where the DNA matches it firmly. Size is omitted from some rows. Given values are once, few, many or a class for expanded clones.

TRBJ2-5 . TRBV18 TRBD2 CASSPMRRGMETQYF TGTGCCAGCTCACCTATGAGGCGGGGGATGGAGACCCAGTACTTC
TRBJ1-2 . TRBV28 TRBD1 CASRTTGVGYTF TGTGCCAGCAGAACAACAGGGGTGGGCTACACCTTC
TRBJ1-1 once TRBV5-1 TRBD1 CASSLLDRGGTEAFF TGTGCCAGCAGCTTGCTGGACAGGGGCGGCACTGAAGCTTTCTTT
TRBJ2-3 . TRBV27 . CASSLLGGIGYF TGTGCCAGCAGTTTATTGGGCGGGATCGGGTATTTT
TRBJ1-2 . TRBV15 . CATSREIGFYGYTF TGTGCCACCAGCAGAGAGATTGGGTTTTATGGCTACACCTTC
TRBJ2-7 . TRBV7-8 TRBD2 CASSSRVTSGGSYEQYF TGTGCCAGCAGCTCTCGGGTGACTAGCGGGGGCTCCTACGAGCAGTACTTC
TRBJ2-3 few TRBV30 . CAWSVRRGGADTQYF TGTGCCTGGAGTGTAAGACGGGGAGGAGCAGATACGCAGTATTTT
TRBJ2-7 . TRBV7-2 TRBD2 CASSLGAGGPVSEQYF TGTGCCAGCAGCTTAGGAGCGGGAGGGCCTGTGAGCGAGCAGTACTTC
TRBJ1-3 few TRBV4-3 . CASSQVYRNSGNTIYF TGCGCCAGCAGCCAGGTGTACAGAAACTCTGGAAACACCATATATTTT
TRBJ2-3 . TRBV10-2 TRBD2 CASSISGGDTDTQYF TGCGCCAGCAGTATTAGCGGGGGGGACACAGATACGCAGTATTTT
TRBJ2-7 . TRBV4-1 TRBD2 CASSPPGGRAREQYF TGCGCCAGCAGCCCCCCTGGCGGGAGGGCTCGGGAGCAGTACTTC
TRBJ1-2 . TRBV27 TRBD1 CASSAGTGANYGYTF TGTGCCAGCAGTGCCGGGACAGGGGCTAACTATGGCTACACCTTC
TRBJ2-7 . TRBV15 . CATSRPPRSEQYF TGTGCCACCAGCAGACCGCCTAGATCCGAGCAGTACTTC
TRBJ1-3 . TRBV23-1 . CASRLLGSGNTIYF TGCGCCAGCAGACTACTGGGGTCGGGAAACACCATATATTTT
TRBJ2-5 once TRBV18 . CASSPRETQYF TGTGCCAGCTCACCACGGGAGACCCAGTACTTC
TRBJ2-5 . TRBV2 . CASSGRQTGQETQYF TGTGCCAGCAGTGGTCGGCAGACCGGCCAAGAGACCCAGTACTTC
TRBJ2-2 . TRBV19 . CASSSPGLLTGELFF TGTGCCAGTAGCTCACCGGGACTGTTAACCGGGGAGCTGTTTTTT
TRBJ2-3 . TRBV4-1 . CASSQEEPTARRGAQYF TGCGCCAGCAGCCAAGAAGAGCCAACGGCCAGGCGTGGTGCGCAGTATTTT
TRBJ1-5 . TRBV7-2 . CASSAGTMGNQPQHF TGTGCCAGCAGCGCCGGCACAATGGGCAATCAGCCCCAGCATTTT
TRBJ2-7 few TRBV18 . CASSLGHGYEQYF TGTGCCAGCTCACTGGGACACGGGTACGAGCAGTACTTC
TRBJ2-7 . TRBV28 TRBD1 CASSLLGQGLSYEQYF TGTGCCAGCAGTTTATTAGGACAGGGCCTATCCTACGAGCAGTACTTC
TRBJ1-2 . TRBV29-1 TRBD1 CSVEARTGRDYGYTF TGCAGCGTTGAAGCCCGGACAGGGCGGGACTATGGCTACACCTTC
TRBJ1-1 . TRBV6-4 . CASSDSVGGGEAFF TGTGCCAGCAGTGACTCGGTGGGGGGGGGTGAAGCTTTCTTT
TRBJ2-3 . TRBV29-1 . CSVDLGDTQYF TGCAGCGTTGACCTGGGGGATACGCAGTATTTT
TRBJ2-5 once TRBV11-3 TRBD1 CASSPGQGLKETQYF TGTGCCAGCAGCCCCGGACAGGGGCTCAAAGAGACCCAGTACTTC
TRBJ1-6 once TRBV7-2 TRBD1 CASSSTDRPSSYNSPLHF TGTGCCAGCAGCTCGACGGACAGGCCGAGCTCCTATAATTCACCCCTCCACTTT
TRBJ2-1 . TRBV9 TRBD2 CASSKSGRASSEQFF TGTGCCAGCAGCAAAAGCGGGAGGGCCTCGAGTGAGCAGTTCTTC
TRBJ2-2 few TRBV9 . CASSVVGRTNTGELFF TGTGCCAGCAGCGTAGTCGGGAGAACGAACACCGGGGAGCTGTTTTTT
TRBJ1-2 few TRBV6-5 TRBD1 CASSYSPGQGWDGYTF TGTGCCAGCAGTTACTCTCCAGGACAGGGGTGGGATGGCTACACCTTC
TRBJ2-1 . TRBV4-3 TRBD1 CASSQDGHRGTNEQFF TGCGCCAGCAGCCAAGACGGGCACAGGGGGACCAATGAGCAGTTCTTC
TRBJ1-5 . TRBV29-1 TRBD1 CSAQQGSNQPQHF TGCAGCGCACAACAGGGGAGCAATCAGCCCCAGCATTTT
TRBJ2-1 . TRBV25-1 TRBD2 CASSEWGGRSYNEQFF TGTGCCAGCAGTGAGTGGGGCGGGAGGTCCTACAATGAGCAGTTCTTC
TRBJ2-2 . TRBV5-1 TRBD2 CASRPGGNTGELFF TGCGCCAGCAGGCCGGGGGGAAACACCGGGGAGCTGTTTTTT
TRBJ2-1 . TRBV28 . CASRGLDRYNEQFF TGTGCCAGCAGGGGTCTGGACAGATACAATGAGCAGTTCTTC
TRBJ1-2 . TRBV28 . CASRGGSQNYGYTF TGTGCCAGCCGGGGGGGCAGCCAAAACTATGGCTACACCTTC
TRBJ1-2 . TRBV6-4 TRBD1 CASRPGQGSGGYTF TGTGCCAGCAGACCGGGACAGGGAAGCGGTGGCTACACCTTC
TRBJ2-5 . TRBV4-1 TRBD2 CASSHQAGTSGGQETQYF TGCGCCAGCAGCCACCAGGCCGGGACTAGCGGGGGACAAGAGACCCAGTACTTC